The text below deals with one T cell receptor (beta chain). As yet, its antigen is unknown. The data originate from a study of T cell clones after liver transplantation. As for the study in general: HCV positivity affected three of eight recipients; the rest lacked autoimmune or viral indications.

Measured with immunoSEQ multiplex PCR; TCRdb has only the in-frame clones, and not every one. The sample includes some 110,000 clones, 75% to 85% of them seen just once. Study results and limitations: Low donor cell numbers restricted donor-reactive repertoire measurement in two subjects.

V was shortened by 7 bases and J by 6 bases, with 16 bases between the two germline ends. Germline V gene data show CDR1 as MDHEN and CDR2 as SYDVKM. The CDR3 has 13 amino acids. The source material was CD4+ T cells from blood, sampled before liver transplant. The sequence came from a human donor who received a liver transplant. The chain couples TRBV28 to TRBJ2-7; D is perhaps TRBD2 (6 bases). CDR3 sequence: CASTAGGNLEQYF. The CDR3 DNA sequence: TGTGCCAGCACCGCCGGCGGGAACCTCGAGCAGTACTTC.